Sequencing of this TCR beta chain was carried out in a study of cytomegalovirus exposure and HLA in healthy donors. Study conclusions and caveats: In vitro, three CMV-associated chains proved specific for CMV antigens. TCR sequences were mostly rare, though some public TCRs occurred in many donors.

Libraries were prepared by immunoSEQ multiplex PCR; TCRdb keeps only in-frame clonotypes and omits some of them. Of 300,000 to 400,000 clones listed, roughly 89% are singletons. Trimming pared 1 base from V and 7 bases from J, leaving 11 bases between. Looked up from germline, CDR1 is KGHSY and CDR2 is FQNENV. The CDR3 extends over 14 amino acids. Turning to this clone: As yet, its antigen is unknown. The same CDR3 is also encoded by other DNA sequences in this sample.

This TCR was sampled from a woman under 30 in good health and CMV-seronegative. The chain uses TRBV16 and TRBJ1-5; tentatively, D is TRBD1 (5 bases). Sequencing was performed on PBMCs. CDR3 nucleotides: TGTGCCAGCAGCCAATATACAGGAAAGCAGCCCCAGCATTTT. Protein: CASSQYTGKQPQHF.